These T cell receptor beta chains were read from a single sample in a study of cytomegalovirus exposure and HLA in healthy donors. TCRdb's table, derived via immunoSEQ multiplex PCR, lists solely in-frame clones and lacks some. The table has fewer than 200,000 clones, 76% seen once. Sequenced input: PBMCs. Receptors originate from a female donor in good health and CMV-seronegative. CDR3s include the opening cysteine and the closing phenylalanine or tryptophan. Clone size appears in some rows only: once, few, many, or a class for an expanded clone.

J: TRBJ2-1; V: TRBV19; size: few; CDR3: CASSIPGNNEQFF
J: TRBJ1-1; V: TRBV2; size: .; CDR3: CAGQQTGDTEAFF
J: TRBJ1-3; V: TRBV11-2; size: .; CDR3: CASSLRRSPGNTIYF
J: TRBJ2-5; V: TRBV9; size: .; CDR3: CASSVRPSGGKETQYF
J: TRBJ2-5; V: TRBV5-4; size: few; CDR3: CASSMQGAQETQYF
J: TRBJ2-7; V: TRBV19; size: once; CDR3: CASSIGASGAYEQYF
J: .; V: TRBV5-4; size: .; CDR3: CASSGVGLGNYEQYF
J: TRBJ1-2; V: TRBV5-1; size: .; CDR3: CASSLAGSYGYTF
J: TRBJ2-1; V: TRBV28; size: .; CDR3: CASRIPGLAGNNEQFF
J: TRBJ2-4; V: TRBV4-1; size: .; CDR3: CASSQAVSKAKNIQYF
J: TRBJ2-7; V: TRBV6-6; size: .; CDR3: CAASGGYEQYF
J: TRBJ2-3; V: TRBV2; size: .; CDR3: CASSLLMSDTQYF
J: TRBJ1-6; V: TRBV11-3; size: few; CDR3: CASSLTGNSPLHF
J: TRBJ1-3; V: TRBV30; size: .; CDR3: CAWMTGGSGNTIYF
J: TRBJ2-7; V: TRBV6-6; size: .; CDR3: CASWDSVSISYEQYF
J: TRBJ2-6; V: TRBV7-3; size: .; CDR3: CASSLRVDRGANGLTF
J: TRBJ2-2; V: TRBV4-3; size: once; CDR3: CASSQGPGTRNTGELFF
J: TRBJ1-6; V: TRBV30; size: .; CDR3: CAWSRDGGSSPLHF
J: TRBJ1-4; V: TRBV7-9; size: few; CDR3: CASSLVAATNEKLFF
J: TRBJ1-3; V: TRBV7-2; size: .; CDR3: CASRPGTYPGPGNTIYF
J: TRBJ2-3; V: TRBV9; size: .; CDR3: CASSVGWGGTDTQYF
J: TRBJ2-5; V: TRBV13; size: .; CDR3: CASSLRTDYQETQYF
J: TRBJ1-2; V: TRBV2; size: once; CDR3: CAIHPRTGGTNYGYTF
J: TRBJ1-1; V: TRBV6-1; size: .; CDR3: CASSQTGYGTEAFF